The clone carrying this T cell receptor (beta chain) was seen many times. Its matching antigen is unknown. The sample comes from a study of T-cell reconstitution after alpha-beta-depleted transplantation in children. Study-wide points: Among T cells one year after transplant, newly produced cells accounted for most counts and diversity.

Unique molecular identifiers were built into the TCRbeta library. MiXCR, run by TCRdb on the PCR reads, gives a single entry per CDR3 protein. The table lists approximately 490,000 distinct CDR3 sequences, roughly 10% of them singletons. The source is a child aged 2 to 15 with inherited bone marrow failure, due to receive a stem cell transplant. Here the sequenced sample was PBMCs, taken before TCRalphabeta/CD19-depleted stem cell transplant.

CDR3 region: CSAREIVHEQYF. DNA for the CDR3: TGCAGTGCTAGAGAAATTGTCCACGAGCAGTACTTC. The genes are TRBV20-1 and TRBJ2-7; D ambiguous. The CDR3 consists of 12 residues. CDR1 is DFQATT and CDR2 is SNEGSKA in the germline V gene (reference sequence). Between the trimmed V and J ends, which lost 0 bases and 5 bases, there was a span of 8 bases.